This TCR beta chain emerged from a study of metastatic and nonmetastatic thyroid tumors. On the study more broadly: From malignant and benign thyroid patients, repertoires in blood and in tumor or nodule tissue were compared.

V shed 2 bases and J shed 1 base, with 7 bases lying between them. The CDR3 length is 14 residues. Germline V gives CDR1 SGHNT, CDR2 YYREEE (reference sequence). This clone was detected many times. Its cognate antigen is unknown. Study observations and caveats: Malignant thyroid tumors reportedly had TCR beta diversity that was significantly higher than in benign nodules, in blood and tumor.

All patients were treatment-naive before thyroid surgery. In the authors' workflow: The study took CDR3 differences across clinicopathological groups and made a distant-metastasis classifier for papillary thyroid cancer from them. TCRdb re-called clones via MiXCR from the PCR reads. V and J calls and clone size were set by TCRdb, not the authors. Of some 40,000 clones in the sample, less than 20% were seen once. V gene TRBV5-4 combines with J gene TRBJ1-5, with D perhaps TRBD1 (6 bases). Specimen: blood. The sequence came from a female donor with papillary thyroid cancer or a benign thyroid nodule (not recorded which). Some clones in this sample may be carry-over from other donors' samples. CDR3 in amino acids: CASSFDRSNQPQHF. In DNA form, the CDR3 reads TGTGCCAGCAGCTTTGACAGGAGCAATCAGCCCCAGCATTTT. Variable domain in full (rest from reference TRBV5-4 and TRBJ1-5): ETGVTQSPTHLIKTRGQQVTLRCSSQSGHNTVSWYQQALGQGPQFIFQYYREEENGRGNFPPRFSGLQFPNYSSELNVNALELDDSALYLCASSFDRSNQPQHFGDGTRLSIL.